The 11 T cell receptor beta chains reported below all come from one sample, sequenced in a study of T cells in Graves' hyperthyroidism and ophthalmopathy. Amplification targeted TCR beta CDR3 regions from RNA transcripts. Initially, a first-round RT-PCR of the TCR CDR3 employed the HTBI primer set. TCRdb called the multiplex PCR reads again in MiXCR, with one record for every CDR3 protein. The data show 400,000 to 550,000 distinct CDR3 sequences, with approximately 14% seen just once and less than 20% held by the top ten. The sequenced sample was blood. The receptor set was obtained from a woman aged 18-30 years with Graves' hyperthyroidism.

This clonotype was counted many times. V is TRBV3-1 and J is TRBJ1-2; D ambiguous. Germline assignment: CDR1 LGHDT and CDR2 YNNKEL (reference sequence). V was pared by 3 bases and J by 4 bases, with 9 bases between. The CDR3 runs 13 residues. CDR3 sequence reads: CASSQPDFYGYTF. The CDR3 nucleotides are TGTGCCAGCAGCCAGCCGGACTTCTATGGCTACACCTTC. Looking up the rest from reference TRBV3-1 and TRBJ1-2 gives the full variable domain: DTAVSQTPKYLVTQMGNDKSIKCEQNLGHDTMYWYKQDSKKFLKIMFSYNNKELIINETVPNRFSPKSPDKAHLNLHINSLELGDSAVYFCASSQPDFYGYTFGSGTRLTVV.

There are a few counts of this clonotype. The V call is TRBV9, the J call TRBJ1-2, with TRBD1 as a possible D gene (6 bases). The V gene lost 1 base and the J gene lost 3 bases, with 13 bases spanning the gap. CDR3 length equals 15 residues. Germline-derived CDR1 and CDR2 are SGDLS and YYNGEE. The CDR3 region is CASSVYGGGYYGYTF. CDR3 nucleotide sequence: TGTGCCAGCAGCGTATATGGAGGGGGATACTATGGCTACACCTTC.

Ten or more counts support this clonotype. The chain couples TRBV6-2 or TRBV6-3 to TRBJ2-1, with a tentative D call TRBD2 (7 bases). The germline V gene encodes CDR1 MNHEY and CDR2 SVGEGT. The CDR3 covers 13 residues. The V end was cut by 0 bases, the J end by 9 bases, with 9 bases between. Here the CDR3 reads CASSYSGGREQFF. In nucleotides, the CDR3 is TGTGCCAGCAGTTACTCCGGGGGGCGTGAGCAGTTCTTC.

This clonotype appeared many times. This chain uses TRBV6-2 or TRBV6-3 with TRBJ2-7; 10 nucleotides align to TRBD2. The CDR3 has 15 amino acids. After removal of 9 bases from V and 4 bases from J, the junction contained 12 bases not matched to a gene. The V gene's germline CDR1 is MNHEY and CDR2 SVGEGT. The CDR3 region has the DNA TGTGCCAGAAAAAAGGAGACTAGCGGGTTATACGAGCAGTACGTC. Translating it yields CARKKETSGLYEQYV.

This clonotype showed up just a few times. The junction does not match germline at one end; this may be a read error. The V call is TRBV6-1, the J call TRBJ1-6; TRBD1 matches 9 bases. Germline assignment: CDR1 MNHNS and CDR2 SASEGT. There are 14 residues in the CDR3. The CDR3 protein is CVSRPGTGNSPLHF. In DNA, the CDR3 is TGTGTCAGCAGGCCCGGGACAGGGAACTCACCCCTCCACTTT.

The rearrangement links TRBV20-1 to TRBJ1-2; 8 bases are shared with TRBD1. This CDR3 is built from 14 residues. Germline V CDR1 and CDR2: DFQATT, SNEGSKA (reference sequence). V lost 2 bases and J lost 8; bases outside the gene matches: 10. The CDR3 here is CSARLHDRGRGYTF. DNA for the CDR3: TGCAGTGCTAGATTACACGACAGGGGTCGAGGCTACACCTTC.

This clonotype occurred a few times. V gene TRBV20-1 combines with J gene TRBJ2-4, with unresolved D. Germline V lookup: CDR1 DFQATT, CDR2 SNEGSKA (reference sequence). The CDR3 extends over 16 amino acids. CDR3 nucleotides: TGCAGCGTGGGTGGGGTCAACCGCTTAGCCAAAAACATTCAGTACTTC. Protein product: CSVGGVNRLAKNIQYF.

There are many counts of this clonotype. The V call is TRBV12-3 or TRBV12-4, the J call TRBJ1-3; TRBD1 aligns across 9 bases. The CDR3 is 18 amino acids. After removal of 2 bases from V and 4 bases from J, the junction contained 12 bases not matched to a gene. The CDR3 coding sequence is TGTGCCAGCAGTTTAATGCTCTACGGGACAGGGTACGGAAACACCATATATTTT. It codes for CASSLMLYGTGYGNTIYF.

V is TRBV11-2 and J is TRBJ2-1, with D possibly TRBD1 on 5 matching bases. CDR1 is SGHAT, CDR2 FQNNGV, per germline. The length of the CDR3 is 17 residues. Deletions cut 5 bases from V and 0 bases from J, with 17 bases between. CDR3 nucleotide sequence: TGTGCCAGCAGCCTTTGGGGTAGGACAAGCTCCTACAATGAGCAGTTCTTC. This codes for CASSLWGRTSSYNEQFF.

This clonotype was picked up many times. The chain employs TRBV12-3 or TRBV12-4 and TRBJ1-5, with D perhaps TRBD1 (6 bases). This CDR3 has 15 amino acids. The V and J ends lost 1 base and 6 bases respectively, with 13 bases between them. The CDR3 here is CASSLEGVASQPQHF. The CDR3 bases are TGTGCCAGCAGTTTAGAGGGGGTAGCGAGTCAGCCCCAGCATTTT.

Concerning this clonotype itself: The junction does not match germline at one end; this may be a read error. The CDR3 here is CASSVSGGPPYEQYF. The CDR3 DNA follows: TGCGCCAGCAGTGTGAGTGGGGGACCGCCCTACGAGCAGTACTTC. V gene TRBV27 combines with J gene TRBJ2-7, with D perhaps given as TRBD1 or TRBD2 (5 bases each). Germline-derived CDR1 and CDR2 are MNHEY and SMNVEV (reference sequence). This CDR3 comprises 15 residues.